Below, one T cell receptor (beta chain) is given with its context. Primers used in a second PCR of roughly 6 to 12 cycles were a sample-barcoded 5' primer and a J-beta primer mix. Each CDR3 protein gets one entry after TCRdb re-called the 5' RACE reads with MiXCR. This table has approximately 800,000 distinct CDR3 sequences, 20% to 30% appearing once. This CDR3 is built from 15 residues. The V end lost 1 base, the J end lost 5 bases, and 14 bases lay between the germline ends. Looked up from germline, CDR1 is SGHNT and CDR2 is YENEEA. The data were taken from a study of blood T cells in healthy people across ages. This same sample was also taken into another study, of T cells of mothers and their children.

The specimen was blood. The receptor was derived from a boy aged 5 to 17 in good health. J is TRBJ2-5 and V is TRBV11-3; D possibly matches TRBD1 or TRBD2 (5 bases each). The CDR3 DNA follows: TGTGCCAGCAGCTTAGGAGGGTCGGGGCGGGAGACCCAGTACTTC. Its protein is CASSLGGSGRETQYF.